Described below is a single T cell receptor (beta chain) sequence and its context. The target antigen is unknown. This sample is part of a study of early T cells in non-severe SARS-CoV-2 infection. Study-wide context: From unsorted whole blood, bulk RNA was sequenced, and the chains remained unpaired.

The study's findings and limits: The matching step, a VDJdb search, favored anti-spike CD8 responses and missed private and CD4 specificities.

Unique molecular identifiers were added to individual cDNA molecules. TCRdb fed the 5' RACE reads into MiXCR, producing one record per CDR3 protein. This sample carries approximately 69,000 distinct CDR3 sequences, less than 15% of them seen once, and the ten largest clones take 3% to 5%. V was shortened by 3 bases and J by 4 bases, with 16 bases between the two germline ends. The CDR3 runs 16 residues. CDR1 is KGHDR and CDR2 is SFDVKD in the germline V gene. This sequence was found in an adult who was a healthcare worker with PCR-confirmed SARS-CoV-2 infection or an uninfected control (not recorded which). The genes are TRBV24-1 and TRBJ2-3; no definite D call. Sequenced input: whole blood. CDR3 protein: CATSDTGRTPPDTQYF. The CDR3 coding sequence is TGTGCCACCAGTGATACCGGAAGGACCCCGCCAGATACGCAGTATTTT.